This T cell receptor (beta chain) was documented in a study of cytomegalovirus exposure and HLA in healthy donors (dated by TCRdb to 2016 to 2017). Background on the whole study: An earlier analysis of more than 550 of the donors reported 276 Gb of sequence data and roughly 120 million unique TCR beta sequences obtained from roughly 170 million T cells. About 280 gigabases of sequencing data and tens of millions of unique TCR sequences were included in an early release covering around 650 HLA-typed donors. Of the roughly 400 genotyped donors, over 80% were placed in the genetic ancestry cluster associated with self-reported Caucasian donors. The study was designed to test whether signatures of past pathogen exposure could be identified by cataloging public T cell receptors. Using immunosequencing, the study profiled T cell repertoires from fewer than 850 subjects and related those repertoires to cytomegalovirus serostatus. Besides the first cohort of under 700 subjects, a separate validation cohort made up of 120 different subjects was used. The study combined high-throughput TCR immunosequencing, statistical association of individual TCRs with disease status, and machine learning to predict cytomegalovirus infection status. A later analysis re-analyzed previously published TCR beta repertoires from 500 to 700 donors and added high-resolution HLA genotyping to study TCR occurrence patterns. In the later analysis, no new phenotypic data were used to find candidate immune exposures; instead, reliance was placed on TCR beta sequences and their occurrence across donors. An earlier analysis of 587 of the donors used high-throughput TCR beta sequencing to judge whether each TCR beta V gene segment behaved as functional or pseudogenic. Donor age, sex, ethnicity and CMV serostatus were compiled together with the repertoire data. A later genetic analysis used genome-wide SNP genotypes for 398 of the 666 donors, treating that subset as a discovery cohort. All discovery cohort repertoires had been generated on a single sequencing platform. Class I and class II HLA loci were covered by the typing at four-digit resolution. Typing coverage varied by locus: about 620-630 donors for A, B, C, DRB1 and DQB1; roughly 560 for DQA1; more than 600 for DPA1; roughly 450 for DPB1. About five DR-DQ haplotypes were treated as single units for association and clustering because of strong linkage in the cohort. Among roughly 400 genotyped donors of the cohort, an average of approximately 240,000 unique TCR beta nucleotide sequences were sequenced per donor, approximately 20% of them non-productive.

In regard to this clone: Its binding antigen is unknown. Per-nucleotide qualities are absent, and no much larger clonotype sits a single base away.

What the authors observed across the whole study: According to the authors, the approach could potentially be generalized to other disease states and immunological phenotypes. Because HLA typing was missing for some donors at each locus, association tests included only the typed subset. While some public TCRs were present in many individuals, most TCR sequences turned up only very rarely across donors. In an earlier analysis of several hundred of the donors, most TCR beta V segments were observed in productive rearrangements about 87% or about 30% of the time, broadly matching IMGT annotations. Several of the top co-occurrence clusters appeared to be linked to parvovirus B19, influenza, CMV and Epstein-Barr virus, according to a later analysis. Sequencing depth was assumed to be roughly uniform across donors in the presence/absence analyses, though that assumption may not hold. CMV serostatus was the only immune exposure information available for the cohort. Over 15 rarely observed V segments, including chromosome 9 orphons, were excluded from the earlier analysis of several hundred of the donors because counts were too low. A later genetic analysis reported fewer N-insertions in productive TCRs among donors in an Asian-associated ancestry cluster than the roughly 620-donor mean. A later genetic analysis associated a missense DCLRE1C variant with V-gene and J-gene trimming of TCR beta chains, and an independent cohort replicated the association. When HLA alleles, especially DR and DQ, strongly co-occurred, TCR associations were difficult to assign to individual alleles. In a later analysis, HLA-associated TCR beta chains showed more clonal expansion and lower generation probabilities than non-associated chains that were equally common. A cluster of highly shared sequence variants was judged likely to represent a technical artifact of the sequencing pipeline. The study listed over 150 TCR beta chains as associated with cytomegalovirus. In a later analysis, most CMV-associated TCR beta chains were found to appear HLA-restricted, with HLA associations seemingly driven largely by CMV exposure. In both the original and validation cohorts, the classifier was reported to diagnose cytomegalovirus status with high specificity and sensitivity. Correlated functional status among segregating V segments might be attributable to linkage disequilibrium, but an unknown experimental factor could not be ruled out. The cohort was sequenced for TCR beta chains only, and without alpha or paired-chain data the features that could be detected were limited. A few of the identified cytomegalovirus-associated TCR beta chains were confirmed in vitro to be specific for cytomegalovirus antigens. A further reported finding was that TCR beta sequences accurately predicted the HLA-A and HLA-B alleles for most subjects in the first cohort. Specific HLA alleles were associated with roughly 17,000 TCR beta sequences at a false discovery rate of 0.05 in a later analysis. Some IMGT-functional V segments, including TRBV6-2 and TRBV6-3, could not be told apart with the 87-base-pair reads, so those segments were excluded. A later analysis found that TCR association rates varied across HLA loci, with DRB1 alleles showing the most associated TCRs and HLA-C alleles the fewest.

Library creation used the immunoSEQ multiplex PCR assay. For the multiplex PCR, a mixture combining 60 forward primers for TCR Vbeta segments and 13 reverse primers for TCR Jbeta segments was used. A multiplex PCR assay on genomic DNA amplified the CDR3 region of rearranged TCR beta genes. On the Illumina HiSeq System, the amplified TCR beta libraries were sequenced as 87-base-pair reads. In the source study's methods: Across the 666 repertoires, a later analysis counted approximately 75 million unique TCR beta chains, 9 million to 14 million of which were shared by at least two donors. A nearest-neighbor algorithm error-corrected the raw reads and collapsed the reads into unique sequences, merging closely related sequences to remove PCR and sequencing errors. To assign V, D and J gene segments, CDR3 sequences were aligned to IMGT reference sequences. For a sequence to be retained, at least a six-nucleotide match to both a V gene segment and a J gene segment was required. A rearrangement was called productive if the CDR3 had no stop codons and remained in frame with V and J, and every other rearrangement was called non-productive. Following IMGT convention, CDR3 was defined as the stretch from the second conserved V-encoded cysteine to the conserved J-encoded phenylalanine. The earlier analysis of fewer than 700 of the donors excluded sequences that lacked an unambiguous match to a single V gene segment. An earlier analysis of 587 of the donors classified V segments as functional when productive rearrangements were above 56.7% and as segregating when the standard deviation between donors was above 5%. A statistical classification framework was built for diagnosing cytomegalovirus status from the catalog of TCR beta chain sequences. A later analysis assigned V and J genes by comparing TCR nucleotide sequences with IMGT/GENE-DB human TR gene sequences. A later analysis assigned CDR3 sequences and most-parsimonious VDJ recombination scenarios with the TCRdist pipeline. In a later analysis, each TCR beta chain was defined by its CDR3 amino acid sequence together with its V-gene family, and reads lacking a unique V-gene family were excluded. As a way to deal with suspected cross-contamination and a sequencing artifact, a later analysis dropped approximately 590 nucleotide sequences that were highly shared and had low generation probability. In a later analysis, a clonal expansion index for each public chain was calculated from normalized within-repertoire ranks of inferred template counts. In a later analysis, generation probabilities were computed with a VDJ recombination model fitted to out-of-frame rearrangements, and the resulting probabilities were checked against IGoR. A later analysis scored TCR-TCR, TCR-HLA and TCR-CMV co-occurrence with hypergeometric tests, applying a repertoire-size bias correction to TCR pairs. False discovery rates were estimated in a later analysis by permuting HLA or CMV assignments 20 times. In a later analysis, co-occurring TCRs were grouped with DBSCAN, and TCRdist sequence similarity was added when clustering was performed within HLA-allele-positive subsets. Co-occurrence clustering excluded repertoires with fewer than 30,000 or more than 120,000 public chains, plus five with anomalous nucleotide sharing. Entries here come from immuneACCESS through TCRdb and include only in-frame sequences with V and J called. Some clones fail to appear in such tables; in the studies checked, an unresolved V gene covers under half of the shortfall, and the cause of the remainder is unknown. V and J calls and clone size follow that table, whereas D and trimming were derived from the DNA. The sample has about 35,000 clones on record, roughly 78% of them singletons. Jointly, the top ten make up approximately 5.5% of the sample.

The germline V gene yields MDHEN for CDR1 and SYDVKM for CDR2. The CDR3 numbers 16 residues from cysteine through phenylalanine. Left in the record is the CDR3 DNA by itself, 48 bases read in frame from the first base. At the junction V is shortened by 3 bases and J by 2 bases, with 17 bases in between. In total, roughly 670 healthy bone marrow donors made up the cohort. At the time of sampling, all cohort members were nominally healthy, though unrecorded immune exposures were likely present. The donor tested CMV seronegative and was one of the 352 seronegative cohort members. Every donor gave a peripheral blood sample, and the peripheral blood mononuclear cells from that sample were used for TCR beta sequencing. The Qiagen DNeasy Blood Extraction Kit was used to extract genomic DNA from the blood cell samples.

The sequencing input was PBMCs. The chain is encoded by TRBV28 joined to TRBJ2-7, with TRBD1 perhaps the D gene, on 6 matching bases. The receptor was derived from a male donor in good health and CMV-seronegative. CDR3 region: CASSFAGEQGAYEQYF. The sequenced DNA is TGTGCCAGCAGTTTTGCCGGGGAACAGGGAGCCTACGAGCAGTACTTC.